The T cell receptor (beta chain) under discussion was sequenced for a study of OX40 agonist ivuxolimab in advanced cancers. Study details: Prior therapy, whether anti-PD-1, anti-PD-L1 or anti-CTLA-4, was allowed, and about 40% had some. Partial responses were recorded for three patients, including one with hepatocellular carcinoma and two with cutaneous melanoma.

Notes on this clone: Its target is unknown.

Sequencing used immunoSEQ multiplex PCR; TCRdb keeps in-frame clones, though not all of them. The profile shows approximately 91,000 clones, around nine tenths of them singletons. Autoimmune disease history or systemic immunosuppression disqualified patients. The CDR3 contains 14 residues. Germline lookup yields CDR1 SGHRS and CDR2 YFSETQ. Trimming took 6 bases from V and 1 from J, leaving 10 bases between them. Whole-study findings and limits: At 0.1 to 3.0 mg/kg, CD4+ and CD8+ blood T cells expanded clonally by week 6.

Sequences were derived from CD4+ or CD8+ T cells sorted from blood, sampled in a trial of the OX40 agonist ivuxolimab. This clonotype was sampled from an adult with an advanced solid tumor such as melanoma, head and neck, liver or kidney cancer. V is TRBV5-1 and J is TRBJ2-2; either TRBD1 or TRBD2 may fit D (5 bases each). The CDR3 loop reads CASTRGLNTGELFF. CDR3 coding DNA: TGCGCCAGCACCCGGGGCTTGAACACCGGGGAGCTGTTTTTT.